These T cell receptor beta chains were read from a single sample in a study of blood T cell repertoires in COVID-19. Data came from immunoSEQ multiplex PCR; TCRdb stores just in-frame clones and leaves some out. The sample has fewer than 110,000 clones, about 90% seen once. The sequenced material came from peripheral blood. Receptor source: a human donor in a cohort sampled during active COVID-19. Each CDR3 is given with its conserved first and last residue. A D gene is named only where the DNA matches it firmly. A clone size is listed for some rows: how often the clone was seen (once, few, many), or a class if it is expanded.

TRBJ2-1,TRBV9,TRBD2,NA,CASSASGGAYNEQFF,TGTGCCAGCAGCGCTAGCGGGGGGGCCTACAATGAGCAGTTCTTC
TRBJ1-2,TRBV12-5,NA,NA,CATANYGYTF,TGTGCGACAGCTAACTATGGCTACACCTTC
TRBJ2-5,TRBV11-2,NA,NA,CASSLDRGFQETQYF,TGTGCCAGCAGCTTAGATCGGGGGTTCCAAGAGACCCAGTACTTC
TRBJ1-6,TRBV6-5,TRBD1,NA,CASRAGTGENSPLHF,TGTGCCAGCAGGGCCGGGACAGGGGAAAATTCACCCCTCCACTTT
TRBJ2-2,TRBV7-8,NA,NA,CASSLGRGNTGELFF,TGTGCCAGCAGCTTAGGCAGGGGTAACACCGGGGAGCTGTTTTTT
TRBJ2-7,TRBV2,NA,NA,CASRVGTGGLGEQYF,TGTGCCAGCAGGGTAGGGACCGGGGGTTTGGGGGAGCAGTACTTC
TRBJ2-1,TRBV18,TRBD1,NA,CASSPRTGSSYNEQFF,TGTGCCAGCTCACCACGGACAGGGAGCTCCTACAATGAGCAGTTCTTC
TRBJ1-4,TRBV5-1,TRBD1,NA,CASSSGQEPTNEKLFF,TGCGCCAGCAGCTCTGGACAGGAACCAACTAATGAAAAACTGTTTTTT
TRBJ2-1,TRBV6-6,TRBD1,NA,CASGRDSYNEQFF,TGTGCCAGCGGACGGGACAGCTACAATGAGCAGTTCTTC
TRBJ2-7,TRBV9,TRBD1,NA,CASSVGTGDYEQYF,TGTGCCAGCAGCGTAGGGACAGGGGACTACGAGCAGTACTTC
TRBJ1-5,TRBV6-4,NA,NA,CASSDPRTELNNQPQHF,TGTGCCAGCAGTGACCCTAGGACAGAGCTGAACAATCAGCCCCAGCATTTT
TRBJ2-1,TRBV29-1,TRBD1,NA,CSVGSGQSSYNEQFF,TGCAGCGTTGGTTCGGGACAGAGCTCCTACAATGAGCAGTTCTTC
TRBJ2-1,TRBV4-1,TRBD2,NA,CASSQGPLAGASYNEQFF,TGCGCCAGCAGCCAAGGCCCCCTAGCGGGGGCCTCCTACAATGAGCAGTTCTTC
TRBJ2-7,TRBV9,NA,NA,CASSYGPPGEQYF,TGTGCCAGCAGTTACGGACCCCCGGGGGAGCAGTACTTC
TRBJ1-5,TRBV7-9,NA,NA,CASSPEGGRQPQHF,TGTGCCAGCAGCCCCGAGGGGGGGAGGCAGCCCCAGCATTTT
TRBJ2-7,TRBV3-1/TRBV3-2,NA,NA,CASSQVRTAPYEQYF,TGTGCCAGCAGCCAAGTAAGGACAGCCCCCTACGAGCAGTACTTC
TRBJ2-3,TRBV6-1,NA,NA,CASREGNYQDTQYF,TGTGCCAGCAGGGAAGGAAACTATCAAGATACGCAGTATTTT
TRBJ1-2,TRBV29-1,TRBD1,once,CSVQGVDYGYTF,TGCAGCGTTCAGGGGGTGGACTATGGCTACACCTTC
TRBJ2-7,TRBV28,TRBD2,NA,CASSLLAELSYEQYF,TGTGCCAGCAGTTTACTAGCGGAACTTTCCTACGAGCAGTACTTC
TRBJ1-2,TRBV28,TRBD1,NA,CASGTGGGYGYTF,TGTGCCAGCGGCACAGGGGGAGGCTATGGCTACACCTTC
TRBJ2-2,TRBV28,NA,NA,CASSHMTGTNTGELFF,TGTGCCAGCAGTCACATGACAGGAACAAACACCGGGGAGCTGTTTTTT
TRBJ2-1,TRBV11-2,TRBD2,NA,CASSPWRLAGYNEQFF,TGTGCCAGCAGCCCATGGCGGCTAGCGGGGTACAATGAGCAGTTCTTC
TRBJ1-5,TRBV6-6,NA,NA,CASTPFPNQPQHF,TGTGCCAGCACCCCATTCCCCAATCAGCCCCAGCATTTT
TRBJ2-2,TRBV7-8,NA,NA,CASSLGAGKWTGELFF,TGTGCCAGCAGCTTAGGGGCGGGAAAGTGGACCGGGGAGCTGTTTTTT
TRBJ2-5,TRBV5-8,TRBD2,NA,CASSLVAGGVGETQYF,TGTGCCAGCAGCTTGGTAGCGGGAGGCGTGGGGGAGACCCAGTACTTC
TRBJ2-2,TRBV28,TRBD1,NA,CASRRQGAPGELFF,TGTGCCAGCAGGAGACAGGGGGCGCCCGGGGAGCTGTTTTTT
TRBJ2-7,TRBV6-5,NA,many,CASTPQGGEQYF,TGTGCCAGCACTCCACAGGGTGGCGAGCAGTACTTC
TRBJ2-3,TRBV5-1,NA,few,CASMSEDTQYF,TGCGCCAGCATGAGCGAAGATACGCAGTATTTT
TRBJ1-5,TRBV27,TRBD1,NA,CASSPGQGGNQPQHF,TGTGCCAGCAGTCCGGGACAGGGCGGCAATCAGCCCCAGCATTTT
TRBJ2-2,TRBV7-3,NA,NA,CASSPGLLTGELFF,TGTGCCAGCAGCCCCGGACTGTTAACCGGGGAGCTGTTTTTT
TRBJ2-7,TRBV7-2,NA,NA,CASSLVGQVLSYEQYF,TGTGCCAGCAGCTTAGTGGGGCAGGTCCTCTCCTACGAGCAGTACTTC
TRBJ1-2,TRBV12-3/TRBV12-4,NA,once,CASTHGGAGYTF,TGTGCCAGCACCCATGGGGGCGCGGGCTACACCTTC
TRBJ1-2,TRBV7-9,NA,once,CASNEEYATNTPAHYTF,TGTGCCAGCAACGAGGAGTACGCCACAAACACACCCGCCCACTACACCTTC
TRBJ2-5,TRBV5-6,NA,NA,CASSLGLAQETQYF,TGTGCCAGCAGCTTGGGCCTAGCCCAAGAGACCCAGTACTTC
TRBJ2-3,TRBV2,NA,once,CADALQGAGTDTQYF,TGTGCCGACGCCCTCCAGGGTGCGGGCACAGATACGCAGTATTTT
TRBJ1-1,TRBV6-4,NA,NA,CASSSTGTTEAFF,TGTGCCAGCAGTTCTACAGGGACCACTGAAGCTTTCTTT
TRBJ2-7,TRBV18,TRBD2,NA,CASSRSSGAYEQYF,TGTGCCAGCTCACGCAGTAGCGGGGCCTACGAGCAGTACTTC